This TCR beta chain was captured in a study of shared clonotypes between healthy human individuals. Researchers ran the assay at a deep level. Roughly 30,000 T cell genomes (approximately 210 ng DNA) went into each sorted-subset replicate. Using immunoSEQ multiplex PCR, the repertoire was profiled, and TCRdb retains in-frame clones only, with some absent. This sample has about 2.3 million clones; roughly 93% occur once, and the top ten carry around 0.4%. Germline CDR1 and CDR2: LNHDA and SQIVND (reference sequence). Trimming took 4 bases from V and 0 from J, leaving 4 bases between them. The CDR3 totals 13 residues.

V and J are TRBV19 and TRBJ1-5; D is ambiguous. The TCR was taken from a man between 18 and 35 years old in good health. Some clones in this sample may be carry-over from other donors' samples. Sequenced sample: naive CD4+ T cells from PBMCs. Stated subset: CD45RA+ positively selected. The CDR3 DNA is TGTGCCAGTAGTAGGGCTAGCAATCAGCCCCAGCATTTT. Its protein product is CASSRASNQPQHF.